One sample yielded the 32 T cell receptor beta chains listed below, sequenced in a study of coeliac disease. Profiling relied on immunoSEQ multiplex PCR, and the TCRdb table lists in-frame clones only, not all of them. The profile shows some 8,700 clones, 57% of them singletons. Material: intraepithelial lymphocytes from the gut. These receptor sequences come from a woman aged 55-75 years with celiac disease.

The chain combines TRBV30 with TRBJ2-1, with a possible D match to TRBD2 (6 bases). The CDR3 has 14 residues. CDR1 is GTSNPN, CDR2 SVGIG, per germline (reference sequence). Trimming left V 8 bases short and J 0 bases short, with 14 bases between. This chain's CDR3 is CAQNSGSSYNEQFF. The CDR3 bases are TGTGCCCAGAATAGCGGAAGCTCCTACAATGAGCAGTTCTTC.

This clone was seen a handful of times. DNA of the CDR3: TGTGCCAGCAGCATCGGTGGGAGCCATGAGCAGTTCTTC. As protein: CASSIGGSHEQFF. This chain uses TRBV6-1 with TRBJ2-1; maybe TRBD2 (5 bases). CDR1 MNHNS and CDR2 SASEGT come from the germline V gene. The CDR3 runs to 13 residues. Trimming stripped 6 bases from V and 8 bases from J, with 14 bases between.

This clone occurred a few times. DNA for the CDR3: TGCAGCGTAGGAGCTAACTATGGCTACACCTTC. Translation gives CSVGANYGYTF. This chain links TRBV29-1 with TRBJ1-2; D is undetermined. V was cut by 6 bases and J by 0 bases, with 5 bases left in between. This CDR3 has 11 residues. Germline CDR1 SQVTM, CDR2 ANQGSEA. Complete variable domain (other parts from reference TRBV29-1 and TRBJ1-2): SAVISQKPSRDICQRGTSLTIQCQVDSQVTMMFWYRQQPGQSLTLIATANQGSEATYESGFVIDKFPISRPNLTFSTLTVSNMSPEDSSIYLCSVGANYGYTFGSGTRLTVV.

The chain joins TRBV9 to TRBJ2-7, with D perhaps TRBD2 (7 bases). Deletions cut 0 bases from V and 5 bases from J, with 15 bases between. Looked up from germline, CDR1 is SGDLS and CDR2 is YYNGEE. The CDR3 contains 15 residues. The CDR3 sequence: CASSVGRGRANEQYF. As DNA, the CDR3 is TGTGCCAGCAGCGTAGGGCGGGGGCGCGCTAACGAGCAGTACTTC.

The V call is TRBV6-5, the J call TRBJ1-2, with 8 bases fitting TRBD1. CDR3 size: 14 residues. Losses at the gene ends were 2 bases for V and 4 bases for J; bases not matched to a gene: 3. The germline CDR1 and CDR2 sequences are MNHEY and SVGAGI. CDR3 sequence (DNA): TGTGCCAGCAGTTACGGGACAGGCACCTATGGCTACACCTTC. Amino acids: CASSYGTGTYGYTF.

The CDR3 loop reads CASSKERWQGDSNQPQHF. CDR3 nucleotide sequence: TGTGCCAGCAGCAAAGAGAGGTGGCAGGGCGATAGCAATCAGCCCCAGCATTTT. The chain uses TRBV21-1 and TRBJ1-5; the listed D gene, TRBD1, was not tested against the DNA. TRBV21-1 is termed a pseudogene. This CDR3 is built from 18 residues.

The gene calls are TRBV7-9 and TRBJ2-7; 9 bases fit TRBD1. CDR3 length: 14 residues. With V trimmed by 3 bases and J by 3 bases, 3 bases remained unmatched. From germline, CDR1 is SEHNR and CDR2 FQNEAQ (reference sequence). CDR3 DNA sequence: TGTGCCAGCAGCTTCCGACAGGGGGACTACGAGCAGTACTTC. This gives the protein CASSFRQGDYEQYF.

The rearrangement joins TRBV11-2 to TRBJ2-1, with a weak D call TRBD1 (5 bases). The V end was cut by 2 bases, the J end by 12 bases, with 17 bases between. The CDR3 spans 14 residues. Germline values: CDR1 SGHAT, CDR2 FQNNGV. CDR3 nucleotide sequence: TGTGCCAGCAGCTTATGGCCTACAGGCCCACGGCAGTTCTTC. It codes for CASSLWPTGPRQFF.

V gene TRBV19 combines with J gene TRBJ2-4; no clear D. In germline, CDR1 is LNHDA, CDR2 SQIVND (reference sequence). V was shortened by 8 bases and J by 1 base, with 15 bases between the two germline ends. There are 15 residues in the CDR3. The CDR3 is CASSPYSDAKNIQYF. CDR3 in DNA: TGTGCCAGTTCCCCCTACTCTGATGCCAAAAACATTCAGTACTTC.

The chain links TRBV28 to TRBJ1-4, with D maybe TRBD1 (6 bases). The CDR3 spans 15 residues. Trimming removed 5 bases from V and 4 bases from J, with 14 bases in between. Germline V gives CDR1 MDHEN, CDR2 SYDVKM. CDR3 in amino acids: CASSLLGGGNEKLFF. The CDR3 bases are TGTGCCAGCAGTCTCTTGGGAGGGGGTAATGAAAAACTGTTTTTT. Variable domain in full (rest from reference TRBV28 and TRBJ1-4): DVKVTQSSRYLVKRTGEKVFLECVQDMDHENMFWYRQDPGLGLRLIYFSYDVKMKEKGDIPEGYSVSREKKERFSLILESASTNQTSMYLCASSLLGGGNEKLFFGSGTQLSVL.

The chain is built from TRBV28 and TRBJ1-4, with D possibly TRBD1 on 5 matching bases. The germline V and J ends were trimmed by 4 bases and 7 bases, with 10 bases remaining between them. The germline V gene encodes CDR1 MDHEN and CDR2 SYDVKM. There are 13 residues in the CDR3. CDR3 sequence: CASSCAGPEKLFF. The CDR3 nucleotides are TGTGCCAGCAGTTGTGCAGGGCCTGAAAAACTGTTTTTT.

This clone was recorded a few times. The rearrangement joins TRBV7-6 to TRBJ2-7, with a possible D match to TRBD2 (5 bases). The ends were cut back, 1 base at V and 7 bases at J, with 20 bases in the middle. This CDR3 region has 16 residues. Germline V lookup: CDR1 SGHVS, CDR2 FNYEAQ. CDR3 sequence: CASSLDQGGPTWEQYF. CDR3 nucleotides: TGTGCCAGCAGCTTAGACCAAGGCGGGCCGACTTGGGAGCAGTACTTC. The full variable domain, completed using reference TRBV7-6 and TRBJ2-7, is GAGVSQSPRYKVTKRGQDVALRCDPISGHVSLYWYRQALGQGPEFLTYFNYEAQQDKSGLPNDRFSAERPEGSISTLTIQRTEQRDSAMYRCASSLDQGGPTWEQYFGPGTRLTVT.

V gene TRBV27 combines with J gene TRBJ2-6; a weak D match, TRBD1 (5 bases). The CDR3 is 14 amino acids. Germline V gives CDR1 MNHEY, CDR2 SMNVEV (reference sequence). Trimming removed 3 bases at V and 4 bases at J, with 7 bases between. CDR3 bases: TGTGCCAGCAGTTTCAGGGTGGGGGCCAACGTCCTGACTTTC. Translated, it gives CASSFRVGANVLTF.

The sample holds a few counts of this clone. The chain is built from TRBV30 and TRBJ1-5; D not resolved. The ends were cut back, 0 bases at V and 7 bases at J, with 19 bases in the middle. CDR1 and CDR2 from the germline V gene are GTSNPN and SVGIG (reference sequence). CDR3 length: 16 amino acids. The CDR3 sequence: CAWSVARVRAGQPQHF. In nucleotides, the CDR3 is TGTGCCTGGAGTGTGGCAAGGGTGAGGGCAGGACAGCCCCAGCATTTT.

CDR3 in DNA: TGCGCCAGCAGCCCCCACCGGGGGGCCGCGGGGACCGGGGAGCTGTTTTTT. It is translated as CASSPHRGAAGTGELFF. V gene TRBV5-1 combines with J gene TRBJ2-2; possible D gene TRBD2, 7 bases. Looked up from germline, CDR1 is SGHRS and CDR2 is YFSETQ. Trimming stripped 4 bases from V and 5 bases from J, with 21 bases between. The CDR3 length is 17 residues.

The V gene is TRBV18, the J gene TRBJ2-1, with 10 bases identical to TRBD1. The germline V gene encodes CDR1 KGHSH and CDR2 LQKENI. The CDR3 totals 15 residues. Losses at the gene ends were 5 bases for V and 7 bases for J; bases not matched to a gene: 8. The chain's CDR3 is CASSDPGQGWNEQFF. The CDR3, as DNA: TGTGCCAGCTCAGACCCGGGACAGGGGTGGAATGAGCAGTTCTTC.

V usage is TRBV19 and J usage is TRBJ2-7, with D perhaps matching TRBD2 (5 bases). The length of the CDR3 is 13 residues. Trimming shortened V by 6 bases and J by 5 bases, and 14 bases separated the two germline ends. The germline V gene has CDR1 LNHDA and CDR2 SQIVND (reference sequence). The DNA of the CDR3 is TGTGCCAGTAGCGCCCCGGAGGTCCACGAGCAGTACTTC. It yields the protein CASSAPEVHEQYF.

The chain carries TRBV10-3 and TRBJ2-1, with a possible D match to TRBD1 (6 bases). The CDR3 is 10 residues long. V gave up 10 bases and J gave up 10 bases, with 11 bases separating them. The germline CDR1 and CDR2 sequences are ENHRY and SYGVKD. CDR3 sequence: CATGTNEQFF. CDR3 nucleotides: TGTGCCACCGGGACAAACGAGCAGTTCTTC.

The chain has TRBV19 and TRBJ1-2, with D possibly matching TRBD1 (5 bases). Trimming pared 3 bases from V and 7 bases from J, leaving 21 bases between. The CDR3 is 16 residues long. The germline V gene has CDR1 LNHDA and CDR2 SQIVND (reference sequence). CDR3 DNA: TGTGCCAGTAGTATGTTACAGGTCAGATTGGAAAGTGGCTACACCTTC. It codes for CASSMLQVRLESGYTF.

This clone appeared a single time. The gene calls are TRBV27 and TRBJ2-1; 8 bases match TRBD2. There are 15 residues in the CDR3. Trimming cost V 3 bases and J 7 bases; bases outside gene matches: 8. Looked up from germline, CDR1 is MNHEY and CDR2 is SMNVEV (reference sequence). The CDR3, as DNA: TGTGCCAGCAGTTTTATACGGGCGGGAGGTAATGAGCAGTTCTTC. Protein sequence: CASSFIRAGGNEQFF.

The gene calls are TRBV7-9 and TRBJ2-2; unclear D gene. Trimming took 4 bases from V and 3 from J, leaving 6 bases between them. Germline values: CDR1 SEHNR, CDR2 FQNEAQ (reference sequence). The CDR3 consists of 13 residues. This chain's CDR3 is CASSSLHTGELFF. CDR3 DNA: TGTGCCAGCAGCTCCCTCCACACCGGGGAGCTGTTTTTT.

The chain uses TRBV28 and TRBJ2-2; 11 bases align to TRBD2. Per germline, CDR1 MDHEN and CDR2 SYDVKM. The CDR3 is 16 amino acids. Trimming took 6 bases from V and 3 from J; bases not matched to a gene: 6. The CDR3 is CASRSGTSGYTGELFF. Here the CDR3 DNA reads TGTGCCAGCAGATCCGGGACTAGCGGATACACCGGGGAGCTGTTTTTT.

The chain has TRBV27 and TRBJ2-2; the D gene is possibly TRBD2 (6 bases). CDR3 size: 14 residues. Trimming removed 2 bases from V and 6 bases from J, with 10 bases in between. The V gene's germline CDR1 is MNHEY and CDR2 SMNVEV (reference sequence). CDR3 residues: CASSLGGSAGELFF. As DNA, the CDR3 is TGTGCCAGCAGTTTAGGGGGGTCCGCCGGGGAGCTGTTTTTT.

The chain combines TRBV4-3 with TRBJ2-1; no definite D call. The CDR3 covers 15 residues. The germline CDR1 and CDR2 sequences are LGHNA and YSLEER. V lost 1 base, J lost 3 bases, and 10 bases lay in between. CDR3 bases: TGCGCCAGCAGCCAAGTTCTCTCCCTCTACAATGAGCAGTTCTTC. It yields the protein CASSQVLSLYNEQFF.

Here the CDR3 DNA reads TGCGCCAGCAGTGAATCCAGCGTTCAGCCCAATGAGCAGTTCTTC. Its protein product is CASSESSVQPNEQFF. The genes are TRBV10-2 and TRBJ2-1; no firm D call. The CDR3 extends over 15 amino acids. Trimming took off 3 bases at V and 6 bases at J, with 15 bases between the two ends. The germline V gene encodes CDR1 WSHSY and CDR2 SAAADI.

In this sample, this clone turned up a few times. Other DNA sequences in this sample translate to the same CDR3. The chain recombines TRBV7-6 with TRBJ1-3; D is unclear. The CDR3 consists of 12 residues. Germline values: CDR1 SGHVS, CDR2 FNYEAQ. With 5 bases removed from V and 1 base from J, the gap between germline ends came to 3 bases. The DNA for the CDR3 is TGTGCCAGCAGCCTATCTGGAAACACCATATATTTT. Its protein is CASSLSGNTIYF.

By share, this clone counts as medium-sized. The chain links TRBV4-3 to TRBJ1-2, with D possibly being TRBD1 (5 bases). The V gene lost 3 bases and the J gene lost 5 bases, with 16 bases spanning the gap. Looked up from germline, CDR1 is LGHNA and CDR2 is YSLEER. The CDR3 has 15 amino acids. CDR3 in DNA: TGCGCCAGCAGCCAGGCCGTGGGGGGGTTTTATGGCTACACCTTC. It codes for CASSQAVGGFYGYTF.

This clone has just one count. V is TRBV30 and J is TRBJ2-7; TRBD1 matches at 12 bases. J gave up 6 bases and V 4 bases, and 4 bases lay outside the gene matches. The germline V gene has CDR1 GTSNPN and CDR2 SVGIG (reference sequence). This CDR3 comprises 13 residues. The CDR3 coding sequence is TGTGCCTGGACAAGGGACAGGGGGCTCGAGCAGTACTTC. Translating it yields CAWTRDRGLEQYF.

The CDR3 sequence: CSATYNEQFF. The CDR3 DNA follows: TGCAGCGCAACTTACAATGAGCAGTTCTTC. This chain links TRBV29-1 with TRBJ2-1; D not certain. Trimming stripped 7 bases from V and 4 bases from J, with 5 bases between. The CDR3 runs 10 residues. CDR1 and CDR2 from the germline V gene are SQVTM and ANQGSEA.

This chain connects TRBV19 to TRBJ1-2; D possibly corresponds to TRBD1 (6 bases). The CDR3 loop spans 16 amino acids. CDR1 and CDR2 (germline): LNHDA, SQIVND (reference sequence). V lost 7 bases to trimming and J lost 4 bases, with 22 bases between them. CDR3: CASNVKGDRRGYGYTF. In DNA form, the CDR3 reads TGTGCCAGTAATGTCAAGGGGGACCGGAGAGGCTATGGCTACACCTTC.

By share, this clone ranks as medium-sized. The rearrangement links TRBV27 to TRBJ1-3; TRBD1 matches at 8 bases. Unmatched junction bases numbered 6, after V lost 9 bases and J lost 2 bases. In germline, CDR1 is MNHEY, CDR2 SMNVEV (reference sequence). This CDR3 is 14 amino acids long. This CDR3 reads CASKTGGAGNTIYF. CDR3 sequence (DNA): TGTGCCAGTAAAACAGGGGGTGCTGGAAACACCATATATTTT.

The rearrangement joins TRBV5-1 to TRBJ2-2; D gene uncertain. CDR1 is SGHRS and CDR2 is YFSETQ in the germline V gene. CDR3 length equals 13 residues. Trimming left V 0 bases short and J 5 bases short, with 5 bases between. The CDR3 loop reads CASSLGSTGELFF. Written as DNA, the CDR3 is TGCGCCAGCAGCTTGGGGAGTACCGGGGAGCTGTTTTTT.